The clone carrying this T cell receptor beta chain has more than one count but fewer than ten. Its target is unknown. Time point indicated: patch test 1, 2 weeks after DPC sensitization. The treatment was: therapeutic diphenylcyclopropenone sensitization with weekly scalp DPC. Each CDR3 protein is one row after TCRdb ran MiXCR on the RACE reads. The profile shows some 77,000 distinct CDR3 sequences, 9% to 12% of them singletons. The sample is drawn from a study of human T cells and chemical hapten exposure. Broader study findings: Positively correlated with patch test score were the counts of PT1 expanded TCRs. With DPC sensitization, TCRs exceeding 1 in 1000 frequency showed no change.

This clonotype was obtained from a woman in her forties or fifties with alopecia areata. Some clones in this sample may be carry-over from other donors' samples. Sample: whole blood, taken in connection with sensitization to the hapten diphenylcyclopropenone (DPC).

Written as DNA, the CDR3 is TGCAGTGCTAGAGGGGGGCCCTCTGAAGCTTTCTTT. Its translation is CSARGGPSEAFF. J is TRBJ1-1 and V is TRBV20-1; D is possibly TRBD1 (6 bases). Between the trimmed V and J ends, which lost 1 base and 6 bases, there was a span of 9 bases. CDR1 and CDR2 from the germline V gene are DFQATT and SNEGSKA (reference sequence). This CDR3 contains 12 residues.